The present entry profiles one T cell receptor (beta chain) with its context. Antigen unknown. This record belongs to a study of OX40 agonist ivuxolimab in advanced cancers. Study-level background: Ivuxolimab, an antibody that agonizes OX40 (CD134), was administered to the patients. Of mixed ages from about 23 to 85 and averaging around 60 years, the group was roughly 83% male. Study-level results: Some patients who did not respond also had low normalized T-cell clonal expansion.

In germline, CDR1 is SGHRS, CDR2 YFSETQ. The V gene lost 1 base and the J gene lost 7 bases, with 9 bases spanning the gap. This CDR3 has 13 amino acids. TCRdb's copy holds only in-frame clones and misses some; the assay was immunoSEQ multiplex PCR. Found here are fewer than 35,000 clones, around 90% of them singletons; the top ten hold under 70%. The gene calls are TRBV5-1 and TRBJ1-5, with D possibly being TRBD1 (6 bases). The receptor's source is an adult with an advanced solid tumor such as melanoma, head and neck, liver or kidney cancer. The sample in question was CD4+ or CD8+ T cells sorted from blood, obtained in a trial of the OX40 agonist ivuxolimab. The CDR3 nucleotides read TGCGCCAGCAGCTTGCAGGGGAAGCAGCCCCAGCATTTT. Its translation: CASSLQGKQPQHF.